These 27 T cell receptor beta chains originate from one sample sequenced in a study of vaccination and CD4 T cells after COVID-19. These TCRs' antigens remain unknown. An Oncomine TCR Beta short-read assay was used to sequence the DNA from cultured CD4+ T cells. TCRdb ran MiXCR on the PCR reads and lists one entry per CDR3 protein. There are about 11,000 distinct CDR3 sequences in the sample; roughly 33% occur only once, and 15% to 18% lies in the top ten. The treatment denotes: roughly 11-day PBMC culture with coronavirus spike peptide pools or control peptides (ViraFEST assay). The sample in question was CD4+ T cells from blood, cultured in vitro, obtained after SARS-CoV-2 vaccination. These TCRs come from a human donor who had recovered from COVID-19.

The V call is TRBV6-1, the J call TRBJ2-1; D may match TRBD1 or TRBD2 (6 bases each). V was pared by 7 bases and J by 2 bases, with 27 bases between. The CDR3 sequence is 19 residues long. Germline V gene sequence: CDR1 MNHNS, CDR2 SASEGT. In nucleotides, the CDR3 is TGTGCCAGCATAGGGGGGCTGATTGTAGCATCCCCCGCCTACAATGAGCAGTTCTTC. This encodes CASIGGLIVASPAYNEQFF.

This clonotype was seen a few times. V usage is TRBV6-1 and J usage is TRBJ1-1; no reliable D call. Trimming took 0 bases from V and 6 from J, leaving 8 bases between them. The CDR3 consists of 13 residues. Germline values: CDR1 MNHNS, CDR2 SASEGT. CDR3 amino acids: CASSEAWHPEAFF. The CDR3 bases are TGTGCCAGCAGTGAAGCCTGGCACCCTGAAGCTTTCTTT.

This clonotype has only a few counts. This sequence joins TRBV20-1 and TRBJ1-2; D is ambiguous. The germline V gene has CDR1 DFQATT and CDR2 SNEGSKA (reference sequence). Trimming took off 6 bases at V and 4 bases at J, with 21 bases between the two ends. The CDR3 consists of 15 residues. The CDR3 sequence is CSAINRREAGYGYTF. In nucleotides, the CDR3 is TGCAGTGCCATCAACCGCCGGGAGGCCGGCTATGGCTACACCTTC.

This clonotype was recorded only once. The chain employs TRBV20-1 and TRBJ1-4, with 8 bases lining up with TRBD1. In germline, CDR1 is DFQATT, CDR2 SNEGSKA (reference sequence). Trimming cost V 3 bases and J 3 bases; bases outside gene matches: 12. This CDR3 contains 17 residues. In DNA, the CDR3 is TGCAGTGCTAGGAACCCACCGGACAGGGATCCTAATGAAAAACTGTTTTTT. Amino acid sequence: CSARNPPDRDPNEKLFF.

About this clonotype: Germline is not matched at one junction end, which may reflect a read error. The V call is TRBV7-2, the J call TRBJ1-4; D gene uncertain. This CDR3 has 16 residues. Germline lookup yields CDR1 SGHTA and CDR2 FQGNSA. This CDR3 is CASSLALTSGNENLFF. Here the CDR3 DNA reads TGTGCCAGCAGCTTAGCGCTAACCAGCGGTAATGAAAATCTGTTTTTT.

The rearrangement uses TRBV7-9 and TRBJ2-1; 12 bases match TRBD2. CDR3 length: 15 residues. V trimming: 3 bases; J trimming: 9 bases; junction bases outside the gene matches: 6. The germline gives CDR1 SEHNR, CDR2 FQNEAQ (reference sequence). This CDR3 reads CASSLTSGSKGEQFF. DNA for the CDR3: TGTGCCAGCAGCTTGACTAGCGGGAGCAAAGGTGAGCAGTTCTTC. The full variable domain, its missing parts supplied by reference TRBV7-9 and TRBJ2-1, is DTGVSQNPRHKITKRGQNVTFRCDPISEHNRLYWYRQTLGQGPEFLTYFQNEAQLEKSRLLSDRFSAERPKGSFSTLEIQRTEQGDSAMYLCASSLTSGSKGEQFFGPGTRLTVL.

The CDR3 is CASSPHRSRGATEAFF. CDR3 in DNA: TGTGCCAGTAGCCCCCACAGGTCACGGGGTGCCACTGAAGCTTTCTTT. The chain employs TRBV19 and TRBJ1-1; D may be TRBD1 (5 bases). The CDR3 totals 16 residues. Trimming pared 6 bases from V and 4 bases from J, leaving 21 bases between. Germline V gives CDR1 LNHDA, CDR2 SQIVND (reference sequence).

This clonotype was counted only a few times. The chain links TRBV19 to TRBJ2-7; TRBD2 is a possible D gene (5 bases). Germline assignment: CDR1 LNHDA and CDR2 SQIVND (reference sequence). The CDR3 spans 15 residues. V was pared by 0 bases and J by 2 bases, with 11 bases between. DNA of the CDR3: TGTGCCAGTAGTATAGAGGAGGATGGAACCTACGAGCAGTACTTC. Translated, it gives CASSIEEDGTYEQYF.

The J gene is TRBJ2-7, the V gene TRBV9; 8 bases agree with TRBD2. The CDR3 loop spans 16 amino acids. V trimming: 0 bases; J trimming: 7 bases; junction bases outside the gene matches: 12. Looked up from germline, CDR1 is SGDLS and CDR2 is YYNGEE. CDR3 DNA: TGTGCCAGCAGCGTAGCTGCCATCGGACTAGCCGGGGAGCAGTACTTC. This sequence encodes CASSVAAIGLAGEQYF. Drawing the rest from reference TRBV9 and TRBJ2-7, the complete variable domain is DSGVTQTPKHLITATGQRVTLRCSPRSGDLSVYWYQQSLDQGLQFLIQYYNGEERAKGNILERFSAQQFPDLHSELNLSSLELGDSALYFCASSVAAIGLAGEQYFGPGTRLTVT.

This chain connects TRBV11-2 to TRBJ2-7, with 7 bases fitting TRBD1. Germline loops: CDR1 SGHAT, CDR2 FQNNGV. The CDR3 runs 15 residues. After removal of 1 base from V and 3 bases from J, the junction contained 6 bases not matched to a gene. In DNA, the CDR3 is TGTGCCAGCAGCTTAGGTTTAGGGGGCATCTACGAGCAGTACTTC. This gives the protein CASSLGLGGIYEQYF.

V gene TRBV19 combines with J gene TRBJ1-5; the D gene is possibly TRBD1 (6 bases). The V end was cut by 3 bases, the J end by 2 bases, with 14 bases between. Germline CDR1 is LNHDA and CDR2 is SQIVND (reference sequence). This CDR3 spans 16 amino acids. Here the CDR3 reads CASSIGGGHGNQPQHF. CDR3 nucleotides: TGTGCCAGTAGTATCGGGGGGGGGCATGGCAATCAGCCCCAGCATTTT.

The chain couples TRBV24-1 to TRBJ1-2; the D is unclear. From germline, CDR1 is KGHDR and CDR2 SFDVKD. Trimming took off 5 bases at V and 3 bases at J, with 6 bases between the two ends. CDR3 size: 12 residues. DNA for the CDR3: TGTGCCACCAGTGGGGCAGACTATGGCTACACCTTC. As protein: CATSGADYGYTF.

This clonotype was counted only a few times. V gene TRBV10-2 combines with J gene TRBJ2-2, with D perhaps matching TRBD1 (5 bases). The germline V and J ends were trimmed by 9 bases and 1 base, with 15 bases remaining between them. Per germline, CDR1 WSHSY and CDR2 SAAADI. The CDR3 sequence is 15 residues long. The CDR3 loop reads CASGLQGLNTGELFF. The CDR3 DNA reads as TGCGCCAGTGGGCTGCAGGGATTGAACACCGGGGAGCTGTTTTTT.

The chain combines TRBV28 with TRBJ1-2; D uncertain. Germline V gene lookup returns CDR1 MDHEN and CDR2 SYDVKM. V lost 6 bases, J lost 4 bases, and 9 bases lay in between. This CDR3 is 12 amino acids long. The CDR3 nucleotides are TGTGCCAGCAGCTTAGGTTTCTATGGCTACACCTTC. This codes for CASSLGFYGYTF.

This clonotype is labeled as medium-sized. This chain joins TRBV7-2 and TRBJ2-5; tentative D call: TRBD1 (6 bases). V was clipped by 5 bases and J by 0 bases, with 7 bases between them. The length of the CDR3 is 13 residues. Germline V lookup: CDR1 SGHTA, CDR2 FQGNSA. The CDR3 bases are TGTGCCAGCAGCCGGGACAACCAAGAGACCCAGTACTTC. Translating gives CASSRDNQETQYF.

This chain uses TRBV18 with TRBJ2-7, with TRBD1 matching over 9 bases. CDR1 is KGHSH, CDR2 LQKENI, per germline. Trimming took 2 bases from V and 4 from J; bases not matched to a gene: 3. The CDR3 has 14 amino acids. The CDR3 DNA follows: TGTGCCAGCTCACCAATCGGACAGGGGTACGAGCAGTACTTC. Its translation: CASSPIGQGYEQYF.

For the CDR3, the DNA is TGTGCCAGCAGCGCATCGATACCCCAGTATTTT. It translates to CASSASIPQYF. The rearrangement uses TRBV7-2 and TRBJ2-3; unclear D gene. Germline values: CDR1 SGHTA, CDR2 FQGNSA. V lost 5 bases and J 12 bases, leaving 12 bases between the germline ends. The CDR3 spans 11 residues.

This clonotype is judged hyperexpanded. The DNA of the CDR3 is TGTGCCAGCAGCTTTTGGGGTTCCAATCAGCCCCAGCATTTT. This translates into CASSFWGSNQPQHF. This rearrangement joins TRBV7-2 to TRBJ1-5; unclear D gene. Trimming shortened V by 3 bases and J by 3 bases, and 9 bases separated the two germline ends. Germline V CDR1 and CDR2: SGHTA, FQGNSA. The length of the CDR3 is 14 residues.

The sample holds a few counts of this clonotype. The chain combines TRBV11-2 with TRBJ2-3; no reliable D call. CDR1 SGHAT and CDR2 FQNNGV come from the germline V gene. Trimming took 4 bases from V and 11 from J, leaving 13 bases between them. The CDR3 extends over 12 amino acids. The CDR3 loop reads CASSSQFWEQYF. CDR3 bases: TGTGCCAGCAGCTCCCAGTTTTGGGAGCAGTATTTT.

This clonotype was found a few times. This chain joins TRBV2 and TRBJ2-7; TRBD2 matches 8 bases. V lost 1 base, J lost 6 bases, and 8 bases stayed unmatched. Germline CDR1 is SNHLY and CDR2 is FYNNEI. The CDR3 contains 15 residues. In DNA, the CDR3 is TGTGCCAGCAGTGAAGAGGGGACTAGTCGTGGCGAGCAGTACTTC. Translation gives CASSEEGTSRGEQYF.

The chain uses TRBV7-2 and TRBJ1-1; the D gene is possibly TRBD1 (6 bases). Trimming shortened V by 3 bases and J by 7 bases, and 9 bases separated the two germline ends. CDR1 is SGHTA and CDR2 is FQGNSA in the germline V gene. This CDR3 has 12 residues. CDR3 loop: CASSLTGIEAFF. DNA of the CDR3: TGTGCCAGCAGCTTGACAGGAATTGAAGCTTTCTTT.

The genes are TRBV28 and TRBJ1-2; 10 bases are shared with TRBD1. J gave up 6 bases and V 2 bases, and 9 bases lay outside the gene matches. The CDR3 length is 16 residues. Germline CDR1 reads MDHEN; CDR2 reads SYDVKM. CDR3 nucleotide sequence: TGTGCCAGCAGTTTAACCACCCGGGACAGGGGTAATGGCTACACCTTC. Its translation is CASSLTTRDRGNGYTF.

This clonotype turned up a few times. The chain has TRBV29-1 and TRBJ1-2; a weak D match, TRBD1 (5 bases). The ends were cut back, 6 bases at V and 6 bases at J, with 11 bases in the middle. Germline CDR1 reads SQVTM; CDR2 reads ANQGSEA. The CDR3 extends over 11 amino acids. The CDR3 loop is CSVGRDHGYTF. The CDR3 DNA sequence: TGCAGCGTGGGGAGGGACCATGGCTACACCTTC.

The table lists this clonotype with a few counts. V gene TRBV20-1 combines with J gene TRBJ2-7; a weak D match, TRBD1 (6 bases). CDR1 and CDR2 (germline): DFQATT, SNEGSKA (reference sequence). This CDR3 is 16 amino acids long. The germline V and J ends were trimmed by 0 bases and 7 bases, with 22 bases remaining between them. The CDR3 protein is CSAREDRRQFILEQYF. CDR3 bases: TGCAGTGCTAGAGAGGACAGAAGGCAGTTTATCTTGGAGCAGTACTTC.

The chain carries TRBV12-3 or TRBV12-4 and TRBJ2-3; 10 nucleotides line up with TRBD2. Trimming took 8 bases from V and 3 from J; bases not matched to a gene: 14. CDR3 length: 17 residues. Here the CDR3 reads CASRPPDSGRLTDTQYF. The CDR3 DNA sequence: TGTGCCAGCCGCCCCCCCGATAGCGGGAGGTTGACAGATACGCAGTATTTT.

This clonotype was seen only once. The genes are TRBV30 and TRBJ2-3; no clear D gene. The CDR3 covers 13 residues. Trimming stripped 4 bases from V and 5 bases from J, with 13 bases between. From germline, CDR1 is GTSNPN and CDR2 SVGIG (reference sequence). The CDR3 DNA reads as TGTGCCTGGACCGGGTTAGGTGGAGATACGCAGTATTTT. Its protein is CAWTGLGGDTQYF.

The chain is built from TRBV6-2 or TRBV6-3 and TRBJ2-5; 9 bases match TRBD2. CDR3 size: 16 residues. V was pared by 3 bases and J by 2 bases, with 7 bases of the junction left unmatched. Looked up from germline, CDR1 is MNHEY and CDR2 is SVGEGT. CDR3 loop: CASSYSGSGGQETQYF. The CDR3 region has the DNA TGTGCCAGCAGTTATAGCGGGAGTGGGGGGCAAGAGACCCAGTACTTC.